The 9 T cell receptor beta chains below were found in one sample sequenced in a study of memory CD4+ T cells and cytomegalovirus serostatus. Single viable CD3+CD4+CD8-CD45RO+ cells were sorted as the memory CD4+ T cells. TCRdb keeps only in-frame clones here, not all; method: immunoSEQ multiplex PCR. Seen here are under 75,000 clones, about 78% observed once, and the top ten hold around 0.51%. The sample comprised memory CD4+ T cells from blood. These receptors originate from an adult in good health and CMV-seronegative. Some clones in this sample may be carry-over from other donors' samples.

The V and J genes are TRBV27 and TRBJ1-1; no definite D call. V was pared by 5 bases and J by 3 bases, with 10 bases between. This CDR3 spans 13 amino acids. The germline gives CDR1 MNHEY, CDR2 SMNVEV (reference sequence). DNA of the CDR3: TGTGCCAGCAGTGAATATCAATACACTGAAGCTTTCTTT. It is translated as CASSEYQYTEAFF.

The CDR3 DNA follows: TGTGCCAGCAGCTTACCGGGAGGATCCTATAATTCACCCCTCCACTTT. Translated: CASSLPGGSYNSPLHF. The chain has TRBV5-6 and TRBJ1-6; D ambiguous. Trimming shortened V by 2 bases and J by 1 base, and 10 bases separated the two germline ends. CDR3 length: 16 residues. Germline-derived CDR1 and CDR2 are SGHDT and YYEEEE.

V and J are TRBV5-4 and TRBJ1-1, with no clear D. V lost 2 bases, J lost 3 bases, and 5 bases lay in between. Germline CDR1 is SGHNT and CDR2 is YYREEE (reference sequence). The CDR3 has 12 amino acids. CDR3 bases: TGTGCCAGCAGCTTTGATGACACTGAAGCTTTCTTT. Translating gives CASSFDDTEAFF.

V gene TRBV4-3 combines with J gene TRBJ1-5; D gene unclear. The CDR3 has 17 amino acids. V was shortened by 1 base and J by 0 bases, with 13 bases between the two germline ends. The germline gives CDR1 LGHNA, CDR2 YSLEER. The CDR3 protein is CASSQVFAFGSNQPQHF. CDR3 coding DNA: TGCGCCAGCAGCCAAGTTTTCGCTTTTGGTAGCAATCAGCCCCAGCATTTT.

The rearrangement links TRBV5-4 to TRBJ1-2; D not certain. Germline loops: CDR1 SGHNT, CDR2 YYREEE (reference sequence). V lost 0 bases and J lost 3, with 12 bases in between. The CDR3 is 15 amino acids. CDR3 sequence (DNA): TGTGCCAGCAGCTTGGAGGTTGGCAGCTACTATGGCTACACCTTC. Translating gives CASSLEVGSYYGYTF.

The V call is TRBV2, the J call TRBJ2-7; 8 positions match TRBD2. The CDR3 spans 13 residues. V lost 1 base to trimming and J lost 6 bases; unmatched junction nucleotides: 2. Germline assignment: CDR1 SNHLY and CDR2 FYNNEI. The CDR3 region is CASSEDAGGEQYF. CDR3 sequence (DNA): TGTGCCAGCAGTGAAGATGCGGGGGGCGAGCAGTACTTC.

This chain connects TRBV25-1 to TRBJ1-6, with D maybe TRBD1 (5 bases). The germline V gene encodes CDR1 MGHDK and CDR2 SYGVNS. Between the trimmed V and J ends, which lost 1 base and 4 bases, there was a span of 8 bases. This CDR3 comprises 15 residues. CDR3 in DNA: TGTGCCAGCAGTGAATCGACAGCGTATAATTCACCCCTCCACTTT. This encodes CASSESTAYNSPLHF.

The table lists this clone with many counts. This chain uses TRBV7-9 with TRBJ2-2; D could derive from TRBD1 or TRBD2 (5 bases each). The V gene lost 4 bases and the J gene lost 7 bases, with 19 bases spanning the gap. The CDR3 totals 16 residues. CDR1 SEHNR and CDR2 FQNEAQ come from the germline V gene (reference sequence). The CDR3 reads CASSYPGPLYLGELFF. The DNA of the CDR3 is TGTGCCAGCAGCTACCCGGGACCACTCTACCTCGGGGAGCTGTTTTTT.

V gene TRBV18 combines with J gene TRBJ2-3, with D tentatively TRBD1 (6 bases). From germline, CDR1 is KGHSH and CDR2 LQKENI. Trimming stripped 3 bases from V and 8 bases from J, with 27 bases between. This CDR3 spans 18 amino acids. CDR3 amino acids: CASSPLWGQAPGRATQYF. CDR3 in DNA: TGTGCCAGCTCACCCCTGTGGGGACAAGCCCCGGGGAGAGCTACGCAGTATTTT.